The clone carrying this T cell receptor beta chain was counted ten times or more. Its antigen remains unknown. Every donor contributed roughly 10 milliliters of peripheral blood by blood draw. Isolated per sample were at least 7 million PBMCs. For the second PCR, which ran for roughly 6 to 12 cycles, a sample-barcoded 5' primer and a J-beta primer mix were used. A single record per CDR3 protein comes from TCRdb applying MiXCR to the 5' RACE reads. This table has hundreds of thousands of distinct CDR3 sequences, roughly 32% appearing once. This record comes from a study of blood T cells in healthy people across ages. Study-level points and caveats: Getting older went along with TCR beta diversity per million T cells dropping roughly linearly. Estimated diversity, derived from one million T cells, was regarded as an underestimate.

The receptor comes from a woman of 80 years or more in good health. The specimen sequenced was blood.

CDR3 sequence (DNA): TGTGCCAGCAGCCGCGGTGCGGGGCCGAGGCTCGGCACAGATACGCAGTATTTT. Amino acids: CASSRGAGPRLGTDTQYF. J is TRBJ2-3 and V is TRBV2; D may be TRBD2 (6 bases). CDR1 and CDR2 (germline): SNHLY, FYNNEI. The CDR3 covers 18 residues. The germline V and J ends were trimmed by 6 bases and 1 base, with 23 bases remaining between them.